This T cell receptor (beta chain) emerged from a study of beta chain features in type 1 diabetes. On this clone itself: Its antigen is unknown.

Findings of the study overall: Type 1 diabetes patients had moderately but significantly shorter TCRB CDR3s in all four CD4+ subsets.

Every bit of the isolated RNA underwent reverse transcription, so sequencing read expressed TCRB transcripts. Assay: immunoSEQ multiplex PCR; the TCRdb copy retains only in-frame clones and omits some. Among about 250,000 clones, 11% to 15% were seen once, and the ten largest hold 0.025% to 0.03%. The receptor comes from a woman in her 40s in good health. Sequenced sample: naive CD4+ T cells from blood.

The CDR3 region is CASNPGGGQVAQYF. The CDR3 nucleotides are TGTGCCAGCAACCCCGGGGGGGGCCAAGTGGCCCAGTACTTC. The chain joins TRBV6-6 to TRBJ2-5, with TRBD2 matching over 8 bases. Losses at the gene ends were 7 bases for V and 9 bases for J; bases not matched to a gene: 13. CDR1 and CDR2 (germline): MNHNY, SVGAGI (reference sequence). The CDR3 totals 14 residues.